This T cell receptor (beta chain) was captured by sequencing in a study of T-cell memory formation after mild COVID-19. Study at large: Largely donor-specific sequence clusters came from a couple of donors. Study-wide points: A second wave expanding day 15 to 37 was CD4+-biased; contracting clones were balanced. That cross-reactive memory joined was suggested by some responding clones appearing in pre-infection memory.

Notes on this clonotype: Its target is not known. It may be a read error: a sequence one base away is much more abundant.

A single record per CDR3 protein comes from TCRdb applying MiXCR to the 5' RACE reads. The data contain 250,000 to 300,000 distinct CDR3 sequences, about 16% of them singletons. Germline lookup yields CDR1 MNHEY and CDR2 SVGAGI. This CDR3 spans 13 amino acids. Losses at the gene ends were 5 bases for V and 6 bases for J; bases not matched to a gene: 7. The TCR sequence derives from a man younger than 35 who had mild COVID-19 (a few samples of this study predate the infection). Cell type and time point are not known. The sample comprised PBMCs or a T cell subset sorted from them (not recorded which). The chain uses TRBV6-5 and TRBJ2-7; 7 nucleotides agree with TRBD2. Here the CDR3 DNA reads TGTGCCAGCAGTCCCGGACTAGAGCGCGAGCAGTACTTC. Translated: CASSPGLEREQYF.